These T cell receptor beta chains were read from a single sample in a study of response to subunit inactivated influenza vaccine. Via MiXCR, TCRdb re-called the RT-PCR reads, giving one row per CDR3 protein. The sample includes about 480,000 distinct CDR3 sequences, approximately 11% of them seen just once. The starting material was PBMCs from blood, obtained roughly 45 days after vaccination. Every receptor here comes from a man between 45 and 60 years old who received an inactivated influenza vaccine. Each CDR3 is given with its conserved first and last residue. Fields, in order: clone size, J gene, V gene, CDR3 protein. Rows give clone size only sometimes, using once, few, many, or a class for an expanded clone.

>-|TRBJ1-1|TRBV5-1
CASSFLLNTEAFF
>-|TRBJ2-6|TRBV7-2
CASTRQSSGANVLTF
>-|TRBJ1-6|TRBV11-2
CASSLYRSYNSPLHF
>-|TRBJ2-1|TRBV7-3
CASSLNPDLSYNEQFF
>few|TRBJ2-7|TRBV6-5
CASSYGGKAYEQYF
>few|TRBJ2-2|TRBV28
CASSWIQGSGELFF
>-|TRBJ2-5|TRBV10-2
CASSESYSRETQYF
>few|TRBJ2-3|TRBV28
CASNLLLQGRPDTQYF
>-|TRBJ2-5|TRBV29-1
CSVYGGDLQETQYF
>-|TRBJ2-1|TRBV24-1
CAASGLSNEQFF
>-|TRBJ2-7|TRBV7-9
CASSPSGAFYEQYF
>-|TRBJ2-7|TRBV4-1
CASSHGTSGDYEQYF
>-|TRBJ1-2|TRBV12-3/TRBV12-4
CASGQNYGYTF
>few|TRBJ1-2|TRBV10-3
CAISATTANYGYTF
>few|TRBJ2-7|TRBV28
CASTLGGGTGDLEQYF
>few|TRBJ2-5|TRBV20-1
CRQEYQETQYF
>-|TRBJ2-1|TRBV15
CATSRDASGSNEQFF
>few|TRBJ2-7|TRBV6-5
CASSYSWTGGYEQYF
>few|TRBJ2-1|TRBV5-1
CASSLEEAGGQFF
>-|TRBJ2-7|TRBV6-4
CASSDNSPADSIGLRSYEQYF
>few|TRBJ2-4|TRBV7-7
CASSSLVRDF
>few|TRBJ1-4|TRBV6-2/TRBV6-3
CASSYGERTNEKLFF
>few|TRBJ2-1|TRBV7-2
CASSDGGLYNEQFF
>few|TRBJ2-1|TRBV4-3
CASSQEYARSYNEQFF
>few|TRBJ2-1|TRBV5-1
CASSAVGDYNEQFF
>few|TRBJ1-2|TRBV29-1
CSVEQDLYGYTF
>-|TRBJ1-6|TRBV10-3
CAISESSGNSPLHF
>few|TRBJ2-2|TRBV5-1
CASSPWGQGNTGELFF
>few|TRBJ2-5|TRBV3-1
CASSQFEGTTAPETQYF
>-|TRBJ1-6|TRBV7-9
CASSHDRSSYNSPLHF
>few|TRBJ2-7|TRBV6-1
CASRTGTSGSSYEQYF
>-|TRBJ2-1|TRBV7-9
CASSTPKLAGVQNEQFF
>-|TRBJ2-1|TRBV27
CASSLFPSGISYNEQFF